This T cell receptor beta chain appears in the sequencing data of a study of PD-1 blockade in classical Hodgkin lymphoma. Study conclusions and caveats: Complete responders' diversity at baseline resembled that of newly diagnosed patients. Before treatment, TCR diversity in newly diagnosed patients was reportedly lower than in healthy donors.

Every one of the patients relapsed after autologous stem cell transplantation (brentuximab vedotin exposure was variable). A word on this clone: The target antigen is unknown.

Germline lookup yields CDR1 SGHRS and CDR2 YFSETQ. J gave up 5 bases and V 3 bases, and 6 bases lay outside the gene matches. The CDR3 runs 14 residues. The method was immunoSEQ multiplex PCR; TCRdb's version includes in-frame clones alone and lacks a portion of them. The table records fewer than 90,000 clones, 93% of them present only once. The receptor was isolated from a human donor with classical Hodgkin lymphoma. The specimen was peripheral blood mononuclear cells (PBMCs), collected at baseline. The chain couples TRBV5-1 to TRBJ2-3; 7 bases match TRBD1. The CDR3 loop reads CASSSWTGGDTQYF. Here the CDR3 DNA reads TGCGCCAGCAGCTCATGGACAGGCGGAGATACGCAGTATTTT. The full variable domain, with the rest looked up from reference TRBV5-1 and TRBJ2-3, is KAGVTQTPRYLIKTRGQQVTLSCSPISGHRSVSWYQQTPGQGLQFLFEYFSETQRNKGNFPGRFSGRQFSNSRSEMNVSTLELGDSALYLCASSSWTGGDTQYFGPGTRLTVL.